The source of this TCR beta chain is a study of CD8 T cells in Susac syndrome. J gave up 4 bases and V 7 bases, and 3 bases lay outside the gene matches. CDR1 and CDR2 (germline): MNHEY, SVGEGT. This CDR3 region has 12 residues. Sequencing of TCR beta was carried out in blood CD8+ and CD4+ T cells. The multiple sclerosis control group was made up of treatment-naive patients with stable or active relapsing-remitting disease. Negative isolation was applied to CD8+ and CD4+ T cells, and FACS enrichment was applied to TEMRA cells. Random hexamers primed reverse transcription of about 0.5 to 1 ug RNA. TCRdb reprocessed the immunoSEQ multiplex PCR reads via MiXCR and lists one record per CDR3 protein. The table shows 69,000 or so distinct CDR3 sequences, with roughly 94% occurring only once.

The material sequenced was CD8+ T cells from PBMCs. The receptor's source is a human donor with multiple sclerosis. The V call is TRBV6-2 or TRBV6-3, the J call TRBJ2-7, with 8 bases aligning to TRBD1. The CDR3 DNA sequence: TGTGCCAGCACGCAGGGGGCGTACGAGCAGTACTTC. Amino acid sequence: CASTQGAYEQYF.